Sequencing of this TCR beta chain was carried out in a study of blood T cell repertoires in COVID-19. Turning to the study itself: The origin of the acute and convalescent COVID-19 samples was the United States, Italy and Spain. In each case, the material was cDNA or gDNA derived from T cells, B-cell-depleted T cells, or PBMCs.

In the authors' workflow: Amplification of reference gene primers provided the estimated nucleated cell counts. TCRdb's copy holds only in-frame clones and misses some; the assay was immunoSEQ multiplex PCR. V, J and clone size were drawn from that table, and D and trimming were deduced from the DNA. Among about 270,000 clones, around 92% were seen once, and the ten largest hold 2% to 3%. Seattle cases were enrolled at active infection and followed longitudinally. Germline assignment: CDR1 MNHNS and CDR2 SASEGT. CDR3 length: 11 amino acids. V was trimmed by 3 bases and J by 8 bases, leaving 7 bases between them. For this clone: In the same sample, other DNA sequences code for this CDR3.

The receptor was derived from a person in their late teens or twenties with COVID-19, enrolled during active disease. Specimen: peripheral blood. The chain has TRBV6-1 and TRBJ1-2, with D unresolved. The CDR3 DNA reads TGTGCCAGCAGTGAGAGTCTCGGCTACACCTTC. This translates into CASSESLGYTF.